The sequence of this TCR beta chain was determined in a study of T cell responses to AZD1222 COVID-19 vaccine. Study as a whole: Second-dose intervals near 4 or 12 weeks were combined.

This CDR3 region has 15 residues. The germline gives CDR1 SGDLS, CDR2 YYNGEE. With 5 bases clipped from V and 4 bases from J, the junction kept 11 bases outside the gene matches. The protocol was immunoSEQ multiplex PCR, while the TCRdb copy is restricted to in-frame clones and leaves out a portion. The repertoire holds approximately 110,000 clones, with roughly nine tenths as singletons. J is TRBJ2-7 and V is TRBV9, with 8 bases lining up with TRBD1. The source was peripheral blood, collected on day 0 of AZD1222 vaccination. The receptor was isolated from an adult in good health. The CDR3 here is CASSAGTGEEYEQYF. CDR3 sequence (DNA): TGTGCCAGCAGTGCCGGGACAGGAGAAGAGTACGAGCAGTACTTC.